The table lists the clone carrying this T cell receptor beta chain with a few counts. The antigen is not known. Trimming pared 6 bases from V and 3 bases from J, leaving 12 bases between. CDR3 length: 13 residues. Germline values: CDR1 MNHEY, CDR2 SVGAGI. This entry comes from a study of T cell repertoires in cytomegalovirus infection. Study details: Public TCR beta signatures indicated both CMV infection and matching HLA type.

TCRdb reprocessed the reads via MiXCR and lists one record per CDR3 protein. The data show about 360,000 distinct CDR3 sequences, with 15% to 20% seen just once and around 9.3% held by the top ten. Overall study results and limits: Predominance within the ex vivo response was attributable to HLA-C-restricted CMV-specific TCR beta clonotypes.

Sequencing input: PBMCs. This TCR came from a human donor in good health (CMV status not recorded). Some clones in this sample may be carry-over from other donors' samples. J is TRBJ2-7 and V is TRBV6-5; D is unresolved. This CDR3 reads CASSLRENYEQYF. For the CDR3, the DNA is TGTGCCAGCAGCCTCCGAGAGAACTACGAGCAGTACTTC.